This entry lists 9 T cell receptor beta chains sequenced from one sample in a study of T cells expressing NK-cell markers. With the 5' RACE reads reprocessed, TCRdb shows one record per CDR3 protein and no DNA. Its clone listing holds some 440,000 distinct CDR3 sequences. Sequenced: blood T cells: a sorted CD56 or NKG2C T cell subset, CD4+ or CD8+ T cells, or bulk PBMC T cells (not recorded which). The source is a woman aged 45-65 years in good health.

This chain joins TRBV7-2 and TRBJ1-5; TCRdb lists TRBD1, though no DNA is available to test this call. CDR3 length: 13 amino acids. Germline V gene sequence: CDR1 SGHTA, CDR2 FQGNSA. Here the CDR3 reads CASSLQGSQPQHF. Together with reference TRBV7-2 and TRBJ1-5, the CDR3 gives the full variable domain: GAGVSQSPSNKVTEKGKDVELRCDPISGHTALYWYRQSLGQGLEFLIYFQGNSAPDKSGLPSDRFSAERTGGSVSTLTIQRTQQEDSAVYLCASSLQGSQPQHFGDGTRLSIL.

The rearrangement joins TRBV5-1 to TRBJ1-4; TCRdb selects TRBD1, and the lack of DNA leaves this call unchecked. This CDR3 spans 17 amino acids. In germline, CDR1 is SGHRS, CDR2 YFSETQ. CDR3 in amino acids: CASSLAVPAGGNEKLFF.

The CDR3 here is CATISGLAGGNEQFF. The chain links TRBV15 to TRBJ2-1; TCRdb outputs TRBD2, but without DNA this stays unchecked. The germline V gene encodes CDR1 LNHNV and CDR2 YYDKDF (reference sequence). The CDR3 extends over 15 amino acids.

The rearrangement uses TRBV10-3 and TRBJ2-1. The germline CDR1 and CDR2 sequences are ENHRY and SYGVKD. The CDR3 sequence is 16 residues long. The CDR3 region is CAISERAGGTYNEQFF.

The CDR3 reads CASRETGGSYTEAFF. The gene calls are TRBV2 and TRBJ1-1; there is no DNA to check the TCRdb D call of TRBD1. The V gene's germline CDR1 is SNHLY and CDR2 FYNNEI. This CDR3 is built from 15 residues. The full variable domain, with the rest looked up from reference TRBV2 and TRBJ1-1, is EPEVTQTPSHQVTQMGQEVILRCVPISNHLYFYWYRQILGQKVEFLVSFYNNEISEKSEIFDDQFSVERPDGSNFTLKIRSTKLEDSAMYFCASRETGGSYTEAFFGQGTRLTVV.

V gene TRBV20-1 combines with J gene TRBJ1-5. From germline, CDR1 is DFQATT and CDR2 SNEGSKA (reference sequence). The CDR3 is 14 amino acids. The CDR3 loop is CSAMGAGRDQPQHF.

The chain couples TRBV6-1 to TRBJ2-1; the D call of TRBD1 rests on TCRdb alone, since no DNA is present to check it. Germline CDR1 MNHNS, CDR2 SASEGT. CDR3 length: 15 amino acids. The chain's CDR3 is CASSVNRDRANEQFF.

This chain uses TRBV28 with TRBJ1-4; the TCRdb call, TRBD1, lacks DNA for checking. From germline, CDR1 is MDHEN and CDR2 SYDVKM. This CDR3 contains 15 residues. The CDR3 sequence is CASSPGGISNEKLFF.

The rearrangement links TRBV24-1 to TRBJ1-2; TCRdb designates TRBD1, a call that cannot be tested without DNA. Germline lookup yields CDR1 KGHDR and CDR2 SFDVKD. The CDR3 has 16 amino acids. The CDR3 loop reads CATSDHGRDSRRGYTF.